This is a list of T cell receptor beta chains from one sample in a study of blood T cell repertoires in COVID-19. TCRdb keeps only in-frame clones here, not all; method: immunoSEQ multiplex PCR. Here the sample spans 240,000 or so clones, roughly 79% being singletons. Sequencing was carried out using peripheral blood. The receptors stem from a woman of 80 years or more with COVID-19, enrolled during active disease. Each CDR3 is given with its conserved first and last residue. Size tells how often a clone was seen (once, few, many) or the class of an expanded clone, and some rows leave it out.

V,size,length,CDR3
TRBV18,.,16,CASSPKTGGGNQPQHF
TRBV5-1,once,16,CASSSPGLAVTGELFF
TRBV6-6,.,14,CASRKTGEGEGYTF
TRBV11-2,.,14,CASSLPGGREKLFF
TRBV5-1,.,14,CASSLQGGVPEAFF
TRBV7-2,.,15,CASSSRGGSGNTIYF
TRBV28,.,17,CASPGLAGGMNTGELFF
TRBV19,.,13,CASSRSDTGELFF
TRBV19,.,12,CASSFTGDIQYF
TRBV6-5,.,14,CASNQGSPNTEAFF
TRBV11-3,.,13,CASSLHPQETQYF
TRBV7-3,.,15,CASSSGTSGMRPQFF
TRBV28,few,15,CASSLLEGRVSGYTF
TRBV2,.,12,CASTLGGETQYF
TRBV6-5,.,13,CASTLTVSYEQYF